This TCR beta chain stems from a study of spatial heterogeneity in lung cancer. TCRdb called the 5' RACE reads again in MiXCR, with one record for every CDR3 protein. The table lists 16,000 or so distinct CDR3 sequences, approximately 6.3% of them singletons. As for time point: sample taken at primary tumor resection. With 0 bases removed from V and 4 bases from J, the gap between germline ends came to 12 bases. Germline V gene lookup returns CDR1 SGHAT and CDR2 FQDESV (reference sequence). The CDR3 runs 16 residues. Findings and limits, study-wide: One measure, the expanded intratumoral alpha and beta TCR count, tracked tumor mutation counts.

This clonotype occurred many times. Its antigen is not known. This receptor was identified in a female donor with early-stage non-small cell lung cancer. The chain has TRBV11-1 and TRBJ2-2; D uncertain. This material consisted of lung tumor tissue, taken at surgery. The CDR3 DNA reads TGTGCCAGCAGCTTAGCGGCCGGGCAGCCCACCGGGGAGCTGTTTTTT. It encodes CASSLAAGQPTGELFF.